This is a list of T cell receptor beta chains from one sample in a study of identical twins. TCRdb reprocessed the 5' RACE reads via MiXCR and lists one record per CDR3 protein. The sample has 690,000 or so distinct CDR3 sequences; around 5.7% are singletons. Material: naive T cells sorted from blood. The origin of the receptors is a young man in good health. The CDR3 runs from the conserved cysteine through the conserved F or W. The D gene is left open where the match is weak. A clone size is listed for some rows: how often the clone was seen (once, few, many), or a class if it is expanded.

clone_size d_call j_call v_call cdr3_aa cdr3_nt
. . TRBJ2-1 TRBV5-1 CASALGPYNEQFF TGCGCCAGCGCCCTGGGTCCCTACAATGAGCAGTTCTTC
many . TRBJ2-1 TRBV5-6 CASSLGGNRVNEQFF TGTGCCAGCAGCTTGGGGGGGAATCGGGTCAATGAGCAGTTCTTC
many . TRBJ2-1 TRBV20-1 CSALPERPEANEQFF TGCAGTGCTCTTCCAGAACGCCCAGAGGCCAATGAGCAGTTCTTC
many . TRBJ2-1 TRBV4-2 CASSQEAGLSYNEQFF TGTGCCAGCAGCCAAGAAGCGGGCCTCTCCTACAATGAGCAGTTCTTC
many . TRBJ2-5 TRBV6-5 CASSYHPGGRETQYF TGTGCCAGCAGTTACCATCCAGGGGGGAGAGAGACCCAGTACTTC
many TRBD2 TRBJ2-7 TRBV6-1 CASRPGTSAYEQYF TGTGCCAGCAGACCCGGGACTAGCGCCTACGAGCAGTACTTC
. . TRBJ2-5 TRBV20-1 CSATIQGQETQYF TGCAGTGCTACGATTCAGGGACAAGAGACCCAGTACTTC
many . TRBJ1-4 TRBV5-1 CASSLVRGPNEKLFF TGCGCCAGCAGCTTGGTTCGGGGCCCCAATGAAAAACTGTTTTTT
. . TRBJ1-1 TRBV5-6 CASSLWGALVLGAFF TGTGCCAGCAGCTTGTGGGGGGCGCTTGTCTTAGGAGCTTTCTTT
few . TRBJ2-1 TRBV4-1 CASSRLTVPSYNEQFF TGCGCCAGCAGCCGCTTGACTGTTCCCTCCTACAATGAGCAGTTCTTC
many . TRBJ1-1 TRBV28 CASSFRRGTEAFF TGTGCCAGCAGTTTTCGAAGAGGCACTGAAGCTTTCTTT
few . TRBJ1-1 TRBV5-5 CASSLSGNSLGTEAFF TGTGCCAGCAGCTTGTCGGGGAACAGCTTGGGGACTGAAGCTTTCTTT
many TRBD2 TRBJ2-2 TRBV5-1 CASSKGLMTGELFF TGCGCCAGCAGCAAGGGACTAATGACCGGGGAGCTGTTTTTT
few . TRBJ2-1 TRBV11-2 CASSPGPNRNEQFF TGTGCCAGCAGCCCCGGACCGAACCGCAATGAGCAGTTCTTC
. . TRBJ2-1 TRBV25-1 CASSEAGPYNEQFF TGTGCCAGCAGTGAGGCGGGACCCTACAATGAGCAGTTCTTC
many TRBD1 TRBJ1-1 TRBV12-3/TRBV12-4 CASRGTGANTEAFF TGTGCCAGCAGGGGGACAGGGGCGAACACTGAAGCTTTCTTT
many . TRBJ1-4 TRBV12-5 CASGPGHPGEKLFF TGTGCTAGTGGACCTGGACATCCGGGCGAAAAACTGTTTTTT
. . TRBJ2-1 TRBV28 CASSSTSVYEQFF TGTGCCAGCAGTTCGACTAGTGTCTATGAGCAGTTCTTC
many TRBD2 TRBJ2-5 TRBV29-1 CSVGGRARETQYF TGCAGCGTTGGCGGGAGGGCCCGAGAGACCCAGTACTTC
many TRBD2 TRBJ2-1 TRBV5-1 CASRAGLAGSYNEQFF TGCGCCAGCAGGGCCGGACTAGCGGGCTCCTACAATGAGCAGTTCTTC
many . TRBJ2-1 TRBV6-6 CASSPQGEQFF TGTGCCAGCAGTCCCCAGGGAGAGCAGTTCTTC
many . TRBJ1-6 TRBV12-3/TRBV12-4 CASSFTSNSPLHF TGTGCCAGCAGTTTCACGTCTAATTCACCCCTCCACTTT
. TRBD1 TRBJ1-5 TRBV19 CASSIYDRGQPQHF TGTGCCAGTAGTATTTATGACAGGGGCCAGCCCCAGCATTTT
many TRBD1 TRBJ1-4 TRBV12-3/TRBV12-4 CASSPGQGETNEKLFF TGTGCCAGCAGCCCCGGACAGGGGGAAACTAATGAAAAACTGTTTTTT
many . TRBJ2-7 TRBV6-1 CASSPMGPEYEQYF TGTGCCAGCAGTCCGATGGGGCCCGAATATGAGCAGTACTTC
. TRBD1 TRBJ2-7 TRBV28 CASSEGGRRTGSYEQYF TGTGCCAGCAGCGAGGGGGGCCGGAGGACAGGGTCCTACGAGCAGTACTTC
. TRBD2 TRBJ2-6 TRBV5-1 CASSLAAGAGANVLTF TGCGCCAGCAGCTTGGCGGCGGGGGCTGGGGCCAACGTCCTGACTTTC
many TRBD2 TRBJ2-1 TRBV5-1 CASSRRTSGTYNEQFF TGCGCCAGCAGCCGACGAACTAGCGGGACCTACAATGAGCAGTTCTTC
many . TRBJ2-5 TRBV10-3 CAISGGRPQETQYF TGTGCCATCAGTGGGGGACGTCCCCAAGAGACCCAGTACTTC
. . TRBJ2-3 TRBV12-3/TRBV12-4 CASGSFRGPSTDTQYF TGTGCCAGCGGATCTTTCAGGGGCCCCTCCACAGATACGCAGTATTTT
. TRBD2 TRBJ2-7 TRBV25-1 CASSEPGLAGYEQYF TGTGCCAGCAGTGAACCGGGACTAGCGGGATACGAGCAGTACTTC
many . TRBJ2-4 TRBV6-5 CASSYGEGDIQYF TGTGCCAGCAGTTACGGGGAGGGGGACATTCAGTACTTC
. . TRBJ2-2 TRBV7-9 CASSSPDLTITGELFF TGTGCCAGCAGCTCCCCGGACTTAACAATCACCGGGGAGCTGTTTTTT
. TRBD1 TRBJ1-6 TRBV30 CAWDGGQGSPLHF TGTGCCTGGGACGGGGGACAGGGGTCACCCCTCCACTTT
few . TRBJ2-2 TRBV15 CATSRGRGTGELFF TGTGCCACCAGCAGAGGTCGTGGCACCGGGGAGCTGTTTTTT
few . TRBJ2-7 TRBV3-1 CASSPEGRIHWLEQYF TGTGCCAGCAGCCCAGAGGGACGGATACATTGGCTCGAGCAGTACTTC
. . TRBJ1-5 TRBV3-1 CASSQDGGRNQPQHF TGTGCCAGCAGCCAAGATGGGGGGAGGAATCAGCCCCAGCATTTT
many . TRBJ1-2 TRBV29-1 CSVEASYGYTF TGCAGCGTTGAAGCCAGCTATGGCTACACCTTC
. . TRBJ2-5 TRBV20-1 CSAQDLAQSSIETQYF TGCAGTGCCCAGGACCTAGCCCAAAGCTCCATAGAGACCCAGTACTTC
many TRBD1 TRBJ1-1 TRBV10-3 CAIRGEDRRITEAFF TGTGCCATCAGAGGGGAGGACAGGCGGATCACTGAAGCTTTCTTT